These 8 T cell receptor beta chains share one sample of origin, sequenced in a study of post-analysis software for immune sequencing data. Study results and limitations: Controls had lower frequencies than patients of about five TRBV segments, which included TRBV5-6, TRBV5-1 and TRBV20-1.

Incorporated into the TCR beta cDNA libraries were unique molecular identifiers, which served to reduce PCR and sequencing biases. MiXCR, run by TCRdb on the PCR reads, gives a single entry per CDR3 protein. The profile shows about 820,000 distinct CDR3 sequences, about 57% of them singletons. These receptors' targets are unknown. Input material: blood. The receptors shown here come from a girl aged 10-17 years with multiple sclerosis.

Ten or more counts support this clonotype. V usage is TRBV20-1 and J usage is TRBJ1-2; possibly TRBD1 for D (6 bases). The CDR3 contains 13 residues. CDR1 and CDR2 (germline): DFQATT, SNEGSKA (reference sequence). V lost 5 bases and J 0 bases, leaving 10 bases between the germline ends. The CDR3 DNA reads as TGCAGTGCTTCCGACAGGACTAACTATGGCTACACCTTC. It codes for CSASDRTNYGYTF.

The rearrangement joins TRBV29-1 to TRBJ2-7; possibly TRBD1 for D (5 bases). Trimming left V 2 bases short and J 7 bases short, with 12 bases between. This CDR3 is built from 12 residues. From germline, CDR1 is SQVTM and CDR2 ANQGSEA. This CDR3 is CSVEPHSGEQYF. CDR3 DNA sequence: TGCAGCGTTGAACCCCACTCAGGGGAGCAGTACTTC.

This clonotype was counted only a few times. The rearrangement links TRBV3-1 to TRBJ1-5, with D hard to call. V was trimmed by 1 base and J by 7 bases, leaving 5 bases between them. The V gene's germline CDR1 is LGHDT and CDR2 YNNKEL (reference sequence). This CDR3 has 12 residues. CDR3 residues: CASSQGPQPQHF. CDR3 DNA: TGTGCCAGCAGCCAAGGGCCCCAGCCCCAGCATTTT. Complete variable domain (other parts from reference TRBV3-1 and TRBJ1-5): DTAVSQTPKYLVTQMGNDKSIKCEQNLGHDTMYWYKQDSKKFLKIMFSYNNKELIINETVPNRFSPKSPDKAHLNLHINSLELGDSAVYFCASSQGPQPQHFGDGTRLSIL.

This clonotype was counted many times. CDR3 region: CASSLSGTSGTAEQFF. DNA of the CDR3: TGTGCCAGCAGCTTATCGGGGACTAGCGGGACGGCTGAGCAGTTCTTC. The chain is built from TRBV7-3 and TRBJ2-1, with 13 positions matching TRBD2. The junction had 7 bases not matched to a gene; V was cut back by 2 bases and J by 9 bases. CDR3 length: 16 amino acids. CDR1 SGHTA and CDR2 FQGTGA come from the germline V gene.

The chain combines TRBV5-1 with TRBJ2-3, with D hard to call. Germline assignment: CDR1 SGHRS and CDR2 YFSETQ. The V end was cut by 4 bases, the J end by 6 bases, with 9 bases between. The CDR3 loop spans 12 amino acids. The CDR3, as DNA: TGCGCCAGCAGCCCGACGTCGGATACGCAGTATTTT. The encoded protein is CASSPTSDTQYF.

The V and J genes are TRBV6-5 and TRBJ1-2, with 8 bases that match TRBD1. V was pared by 6 bases and J by 5 bases, with 8 bases of the junction left unmatched. CDR1 is MNHEY and CDR2 is SVGAGI in the germline V gene. The CDR3 has 14 amino acids. This CDR3 is CASRQDRGLYGYTF. Here the CDR3 DNA reads TGTGCCAGCAGGCAAGACAGGGGTTTGTATGGCTACACCTTC.

The chain joins TRBV5-5 to TRBJ1-4; D perhaps matches TRBD1 (5 bases). Per germline, CDR1 SGHKS and CDR2 YYEKEE (reference sequence). The ends were cut back, 3 bases at V and 1 base at J, with 16 bases in the middle. The CDR3 consists of 17 residues. In DNA form, the CDR3 reads TGTGCCAGCAGCTCGGGACTCCTAATGGGAACTAATGAAAAACTGTTTTTT. Translation: CASSSGLLMGTNEKLFF.

The rearrangement joins TRBV12-3 or TRBV12-4 to TRBJ2-4, with 7 positions matching TRBD1. This CDR3 comprises 14 residues. The trim removed 5 bases at V and 6 bases at J, leaving 7 bases unmatched. Here the CDR3 reads CASSLGGQINIQYF. DNA of the CDR3: TGTGCCAGCAGTCTAGGGGGACAGATAAACATTCAGTACTTC.